This TCR beta chain was recorded in a study of blood T cells in healthy people across ages. This clonotype was counted many times. Looked up from germline, CDR1 is SQVTM and CDR2 is ANQGSEA. The length of the CDR3 is 13 residues. V was pared by 6 bases and J by 1 base, with 2 bases of the junction left unmatched. The authors ran a second PCR of 7 to 11 cycles using a sample-barcoded 5' primer and a J-beta primer mix. TCRdb itself ran the 5' RACE reads through MiXCR, one entry per CDR3 protein. The repertoire holds about 1.5 million distinct CDR3 sequences, with roughly 43% as singletons. This clonotype was obtained from a woman younger than 30 in good health. The chain joins TRBV29-1 to TRBJ2-1, with 8 bases aligning to TRBD1. The sample taken for sequencing was blood. In nucleotides, the CDR3 is TGCAGCGTGGGACAGGTTTCCTACAATGAGCAGTTCTTC. It codes for CSVGQVSYNEQFF.